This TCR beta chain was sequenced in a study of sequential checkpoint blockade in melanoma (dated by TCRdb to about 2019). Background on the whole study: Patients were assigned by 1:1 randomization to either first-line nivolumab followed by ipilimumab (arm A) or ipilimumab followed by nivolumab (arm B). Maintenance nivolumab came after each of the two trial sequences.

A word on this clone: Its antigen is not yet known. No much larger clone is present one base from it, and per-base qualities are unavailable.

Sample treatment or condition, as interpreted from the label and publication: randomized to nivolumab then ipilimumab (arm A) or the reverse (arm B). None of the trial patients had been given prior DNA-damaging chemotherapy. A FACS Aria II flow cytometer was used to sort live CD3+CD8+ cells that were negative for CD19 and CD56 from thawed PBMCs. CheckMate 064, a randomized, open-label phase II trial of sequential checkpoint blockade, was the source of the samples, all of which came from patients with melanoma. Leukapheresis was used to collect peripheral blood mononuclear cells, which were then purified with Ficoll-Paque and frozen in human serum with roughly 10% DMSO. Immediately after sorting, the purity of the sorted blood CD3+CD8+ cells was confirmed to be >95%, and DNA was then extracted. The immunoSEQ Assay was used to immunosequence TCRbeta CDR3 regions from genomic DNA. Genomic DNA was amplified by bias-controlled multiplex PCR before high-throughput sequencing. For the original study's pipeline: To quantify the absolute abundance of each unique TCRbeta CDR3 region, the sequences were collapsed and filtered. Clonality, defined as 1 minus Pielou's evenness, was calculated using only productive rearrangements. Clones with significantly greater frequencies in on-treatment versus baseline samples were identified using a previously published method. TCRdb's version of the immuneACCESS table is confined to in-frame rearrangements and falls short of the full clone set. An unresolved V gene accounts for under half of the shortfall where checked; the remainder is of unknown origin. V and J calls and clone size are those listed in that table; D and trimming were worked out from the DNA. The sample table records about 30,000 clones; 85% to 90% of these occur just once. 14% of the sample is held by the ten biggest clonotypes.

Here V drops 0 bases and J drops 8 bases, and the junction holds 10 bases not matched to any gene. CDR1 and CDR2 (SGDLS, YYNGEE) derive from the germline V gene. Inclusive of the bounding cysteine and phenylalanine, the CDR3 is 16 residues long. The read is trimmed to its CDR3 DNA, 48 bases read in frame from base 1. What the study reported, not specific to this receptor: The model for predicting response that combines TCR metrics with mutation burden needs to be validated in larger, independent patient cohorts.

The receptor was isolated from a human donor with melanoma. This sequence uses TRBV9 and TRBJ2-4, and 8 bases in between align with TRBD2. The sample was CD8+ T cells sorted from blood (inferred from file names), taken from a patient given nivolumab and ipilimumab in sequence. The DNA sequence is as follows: TGTGCCAGCAGCGTAGGCTTCCCAGCGGGAGATGACATTCAGTACTTC. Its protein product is CASSVGFPAGDDIQYF.